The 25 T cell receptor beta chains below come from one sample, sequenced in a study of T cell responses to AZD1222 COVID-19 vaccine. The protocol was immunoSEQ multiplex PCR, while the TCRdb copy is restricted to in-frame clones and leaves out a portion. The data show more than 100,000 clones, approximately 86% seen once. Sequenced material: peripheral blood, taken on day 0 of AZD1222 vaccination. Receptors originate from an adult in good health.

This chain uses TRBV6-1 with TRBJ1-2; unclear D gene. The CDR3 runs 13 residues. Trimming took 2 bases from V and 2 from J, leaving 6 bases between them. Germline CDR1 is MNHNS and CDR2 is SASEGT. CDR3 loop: CASSERQNYGYTF. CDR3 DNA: TGTGCCAGCAGTGAACGTCAGAACTATGGCTACACCTTC.

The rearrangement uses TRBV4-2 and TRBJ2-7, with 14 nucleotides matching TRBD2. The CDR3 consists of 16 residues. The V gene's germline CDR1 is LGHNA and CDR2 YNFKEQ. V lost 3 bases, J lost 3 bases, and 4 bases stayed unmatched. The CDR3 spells CASSHGTSGGLYEQYF. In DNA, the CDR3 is TGTGCCAGCAGCCACGGGACTAGCGGGGGCCTCTACGAGCAGTACTTC.

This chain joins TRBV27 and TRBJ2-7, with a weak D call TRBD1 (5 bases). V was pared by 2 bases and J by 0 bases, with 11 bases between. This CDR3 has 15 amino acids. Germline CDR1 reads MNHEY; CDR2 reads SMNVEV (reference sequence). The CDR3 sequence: CASSLVPGLSYEQYF. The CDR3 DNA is TGTGCCAGCAGTTTAGTTCCAGGGCTCTCCTACGAGCAGTACTTC.

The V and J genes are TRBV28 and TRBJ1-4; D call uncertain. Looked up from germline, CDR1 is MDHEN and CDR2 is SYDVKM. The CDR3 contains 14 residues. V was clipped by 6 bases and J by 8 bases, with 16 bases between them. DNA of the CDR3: TGTGCCAGCAGCTCACAGAAAAGCACGGAAAAACTGTTTTTT. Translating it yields CASSSQKSTEKLFF.

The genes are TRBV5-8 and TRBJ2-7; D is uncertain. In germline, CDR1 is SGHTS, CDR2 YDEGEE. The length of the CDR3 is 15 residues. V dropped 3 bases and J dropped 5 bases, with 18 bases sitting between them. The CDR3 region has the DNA TGTGCCAGCAGCTCCCCCCTCTATCCGGTTAACGAGCAGTACTTC. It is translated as CASSSPLYPVNEQYF.

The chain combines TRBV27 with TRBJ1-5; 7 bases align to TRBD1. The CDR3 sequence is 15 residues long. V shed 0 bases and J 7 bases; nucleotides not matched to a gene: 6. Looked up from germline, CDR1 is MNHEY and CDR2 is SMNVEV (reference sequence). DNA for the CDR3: TGTGCCAGCAGTTTATCGGTACAGGGGAACCAGCCCCAGCATTTT. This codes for CASSLSVQGNQPQHF.

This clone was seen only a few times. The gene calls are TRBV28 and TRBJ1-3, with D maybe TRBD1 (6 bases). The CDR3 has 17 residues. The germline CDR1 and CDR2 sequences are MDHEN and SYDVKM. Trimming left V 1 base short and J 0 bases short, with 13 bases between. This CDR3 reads CASSLYSKGGSGNTIYF. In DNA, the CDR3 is TGTGCCAGCAGTTTATACAGCAAGGGGGGCTCTGGAAACACCATATATTTT.

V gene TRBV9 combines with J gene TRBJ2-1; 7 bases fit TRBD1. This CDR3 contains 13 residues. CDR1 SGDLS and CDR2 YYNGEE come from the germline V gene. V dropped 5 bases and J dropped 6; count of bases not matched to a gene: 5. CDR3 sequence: CASSGDSSNEQFF. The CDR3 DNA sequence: TGTGCCAGCAGTGGGGACAGCTCCAATGAGCAGTTCTTC.

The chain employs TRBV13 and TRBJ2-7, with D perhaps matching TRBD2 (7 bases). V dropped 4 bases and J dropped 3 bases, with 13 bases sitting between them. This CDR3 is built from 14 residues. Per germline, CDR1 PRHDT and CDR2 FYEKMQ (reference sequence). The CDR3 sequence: CASSSAGQGYEQYF. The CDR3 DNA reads TGTGCCAGCAGCTCAGCGGGACAAGGCTACGAGCAGTACTTC.

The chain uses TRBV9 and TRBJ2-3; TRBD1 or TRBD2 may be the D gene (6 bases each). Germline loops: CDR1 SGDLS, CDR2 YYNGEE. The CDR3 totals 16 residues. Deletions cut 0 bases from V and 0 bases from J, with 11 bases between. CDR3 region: CASSVAGGASTDTQYF. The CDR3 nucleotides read TGTGCCAGCAGCGTAGCCGGGGGCGCCAGCACAGATACGCAGTATTTT. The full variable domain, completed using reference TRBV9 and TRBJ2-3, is DSGVTQTPKHLITATGQRVTLRCSPRSGDLSVYWYQQSLDQGLQFLIQYYNGEERAKGNILERFSAQQFPDLHSELNLSSLELGDSALYFCASSVAGGASTDTQYFGPGTRLTVL.

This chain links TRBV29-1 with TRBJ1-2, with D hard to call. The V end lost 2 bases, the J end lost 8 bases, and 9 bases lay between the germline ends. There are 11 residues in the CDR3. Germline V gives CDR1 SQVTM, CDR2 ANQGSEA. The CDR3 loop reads CSVEFQAGYTF. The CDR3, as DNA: TGCAGCGTTGAATTTCAGGCCGGCTACACCTTC. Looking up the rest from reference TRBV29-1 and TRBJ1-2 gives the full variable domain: SAVISQKPSRDICQRGTSLTIQCQVDSQVTMMFWYRQQPGQSLTLIATANQGSEATYESGFVIDKFPISRPNLTFSTLTVSNMSPEDSSIYLCSVEFQAGYTFGSGTRLTVV.

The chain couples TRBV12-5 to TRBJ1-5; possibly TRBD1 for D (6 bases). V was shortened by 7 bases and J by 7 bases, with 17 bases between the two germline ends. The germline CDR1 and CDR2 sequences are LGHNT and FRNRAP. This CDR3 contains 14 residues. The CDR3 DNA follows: TGTGCTAGTGTTGGGGCCAACAGGGAGCAGCCCCAGCATTTT. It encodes CASVGANREQPQHF.

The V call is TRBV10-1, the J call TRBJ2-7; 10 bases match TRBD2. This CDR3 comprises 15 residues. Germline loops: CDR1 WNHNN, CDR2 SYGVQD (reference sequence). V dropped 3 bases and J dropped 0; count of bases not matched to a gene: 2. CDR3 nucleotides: TGCGCCAGCAGTGACTCTAGCGGGAGCTCCTACGAGCAGTACTTC. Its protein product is CASSDSSGSSYEQYF.

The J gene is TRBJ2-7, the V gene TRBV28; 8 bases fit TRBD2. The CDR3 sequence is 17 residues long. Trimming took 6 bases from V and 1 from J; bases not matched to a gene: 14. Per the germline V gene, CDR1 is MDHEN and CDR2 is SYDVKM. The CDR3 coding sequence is TGTGCCAGCAGCGGGGGGGGACTAGGGAAGAGGTCCTACGAGCAGTACTTC. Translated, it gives CASSGGGLGKRSYEQYF.

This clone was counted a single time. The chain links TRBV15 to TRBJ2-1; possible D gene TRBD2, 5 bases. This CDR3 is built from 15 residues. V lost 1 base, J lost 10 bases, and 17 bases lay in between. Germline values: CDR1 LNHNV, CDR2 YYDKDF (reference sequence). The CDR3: CATSRAIGVLGEQFF. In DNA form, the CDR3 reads TGTGCCACCAGCAGAGCAATCGGGGTGTTAGGGGAGCAGTTCTTC. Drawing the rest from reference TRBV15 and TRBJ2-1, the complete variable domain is DAMVIQNPRYQVTQFGKPVTLSCSQTLNHNVMYWYQQKSSQAPKLLFHYYDKDFNNEADTPDNFQSRRPNTSFCFLDIRSPGLGDTAMYLCATSRAIGVLGEQFFGPGTRLTVL.

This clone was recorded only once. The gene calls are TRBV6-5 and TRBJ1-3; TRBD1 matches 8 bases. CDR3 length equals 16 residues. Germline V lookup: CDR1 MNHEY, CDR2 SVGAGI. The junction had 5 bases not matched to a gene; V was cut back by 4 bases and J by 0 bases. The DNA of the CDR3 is TGTGCCAGCAGTTCTGGGACAGGCATCTCTGGAAACACCATATATTTT. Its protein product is CASSSGTGISGNTIYF.

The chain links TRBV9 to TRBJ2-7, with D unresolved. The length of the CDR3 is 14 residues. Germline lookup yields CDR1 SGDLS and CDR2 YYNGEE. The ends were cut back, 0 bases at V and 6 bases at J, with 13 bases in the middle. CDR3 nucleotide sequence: TGTGCCAGCAGCGTAGGGTCGGCAGCCTCCGAGCAGTACTTC. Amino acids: CASSVGSAASEQYF.

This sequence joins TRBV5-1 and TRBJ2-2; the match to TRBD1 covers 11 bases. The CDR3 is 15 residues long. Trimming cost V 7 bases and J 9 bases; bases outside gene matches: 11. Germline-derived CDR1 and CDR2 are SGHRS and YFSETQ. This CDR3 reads CASEKIGTGGRELFF. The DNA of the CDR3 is TGCGCCAGCGAGAAAATTGGGACAGGGGGTAGGGAGCTGTTTTTT.

CDR3 loop: CASSHVLTFGRGNEQFF. In DNA, the CDR3 is TGTGCCAGCAGCCACGTTCTAACCTTTGGACGGGGGAATGAGCAGTTCTTC. This chain connects TRBV3-1 (or the pseudogene TRBV3-2) to TRBJ2-1; D possibly corresponds to TRBD2 (6 bases). Germline-derived CDR1 and CDR2 are LGHDT and YNNKEL (reference sequence). Trimming shortened V by 3 bases and J by 7 bases, and 22 bases separated the two germline ends. The CDR3 runs 17 residues.

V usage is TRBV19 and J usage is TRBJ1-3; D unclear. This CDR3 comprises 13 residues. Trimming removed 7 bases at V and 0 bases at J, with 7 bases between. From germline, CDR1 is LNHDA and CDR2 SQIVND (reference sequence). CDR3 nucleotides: TGTGCCAGTACCCCTCCCTCTGGAAACACCATATATTTT. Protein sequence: CASTPPSGNTIYF. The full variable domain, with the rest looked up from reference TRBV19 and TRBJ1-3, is DGGITQSPKYLFRKEGQNVTLSCEQNLNHDAMYWYRQDPGQGLRLIYYSQIVNDFQKGDIAEGYSVSREKKESFPLTVTSAQKNPTAFYLCASTPPSGNTIYFGEGSWLTVV.

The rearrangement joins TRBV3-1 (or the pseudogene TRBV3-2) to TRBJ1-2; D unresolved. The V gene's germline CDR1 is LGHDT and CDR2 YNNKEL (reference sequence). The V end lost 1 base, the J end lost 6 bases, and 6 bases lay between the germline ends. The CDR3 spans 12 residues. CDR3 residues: CASSQGSHGYTF. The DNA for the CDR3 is TGTGCCAGCAGCCAAGGGTCCCATGGCTACACCTTC.

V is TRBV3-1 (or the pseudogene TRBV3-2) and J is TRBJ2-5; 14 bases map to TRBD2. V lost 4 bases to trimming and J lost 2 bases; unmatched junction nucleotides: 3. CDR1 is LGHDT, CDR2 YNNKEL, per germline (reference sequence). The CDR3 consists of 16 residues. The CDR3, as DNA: TGTGCCAGCAGCCTCCGGACTAGCGGGGGGCAAGAGACCCAGTACTTC. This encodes CASSLRTSGGQETQYF.

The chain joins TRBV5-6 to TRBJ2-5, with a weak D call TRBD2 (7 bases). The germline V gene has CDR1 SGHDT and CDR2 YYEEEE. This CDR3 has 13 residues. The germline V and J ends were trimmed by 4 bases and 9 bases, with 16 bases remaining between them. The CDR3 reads CASSGRGSKSQYF. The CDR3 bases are TGTGCCAGCAGCGGGAGGGGGTCGAAGTCCCAGTACTTC.

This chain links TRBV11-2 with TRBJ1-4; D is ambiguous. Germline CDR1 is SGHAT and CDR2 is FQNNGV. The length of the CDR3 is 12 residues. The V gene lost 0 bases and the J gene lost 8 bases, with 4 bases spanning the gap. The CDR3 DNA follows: TGTGCCAGCAGCTTAGATCGGGAAAAACTGTTTTTT. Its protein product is CASSLDREKLFF.

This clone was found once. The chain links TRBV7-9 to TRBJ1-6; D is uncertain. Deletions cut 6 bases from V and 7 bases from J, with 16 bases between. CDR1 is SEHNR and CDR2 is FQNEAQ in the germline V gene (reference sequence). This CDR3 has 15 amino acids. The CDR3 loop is CASSTSGGGNSPLHF. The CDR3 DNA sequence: TGTGCCAGCAGTACAAGCGGAGGCGGGAATTCACCCCTCCACTTT.